Presented here are 19 T cell receptor beta chains from one specimen sequenced in a study of T cells in Graves' hyperthyroidism and ophthalmopathy. The source material, RNA transcripts, was used to amplify TCR beta CDR3 regions. The TCR CDR3 first-round RT-PCR relied on the HTBI primer set. Each CDR3 protein gets one entry after TCRdb re-called the multiplex PCR reads with MiXCR. The sample has 490,000 or so distinct CDR3 sequences, 46% seen once. The material sequenced was peripheral blood or thyroid tissue (not recorded which). All receptors derive from an adult woman with Graves' disease, either hyperthyroidism or ophthalmopathy (not recorded which).

This clonotype was counted a single time. The V and J genes are TRBV2 and TRBJ1-5; TRBD1 is a possible D gene (5 bases). The V end lost 4 bases, the J end lost 11 bases, and 24 bases lay between the germline ends. CDR1 is SNHLY, CDR2 FYNNEI, per germline. CDR3 length: 16 amino acids. CDR3 region: CASSAGTSGNQETQHF. In nucleotides, the CDR3 is TGTGCCAGCAGTGCGGGGACTAGCGGAAACCAAGAGACCCAGCATTTT.

This clonotype was counted only a few times. The chain uses TRBV20-1 and TRBJ1-5, with D uncertain. CDR3 size: 16 residues. CDR1 DFQATT and CDR2 SNEGSKA come from the germline V gene (reference sequence). V was shortened by 3 bases and J by 3 bases, with 18 bases between the two germline ends. For the CDR3, the DNA is TGCAGTGCTAGGGACGCCGGGATCGGGGTCAATCAGCCCCAGCATTTT. Protein product: CSARDAGIGVNQPQHF.

The V and J genes are TRBV12-3 or TRBV12-4 and TRBJ1-1, with D perhaps TRBD1 (6 bases). The CDR3 length is 15 residues. V was trimmed by 2 bases and J by 2 bases, leaving 12 bases between them. The CDR3 spells CASSLSGHRNTEAFF. The DNA of the CDR3 is TGTGCCAGCAGTTTATCGGGACACCGAAACACTGAAGCTTTCTTT.

The CDR3 coding sequence is TGTGCCACCGCACAAGGACAGGCTGAAGCTTTCTTT. Protein sequence: CATAQGQAEAFF. This chain joins TRBV9 and TRBJ1-1; 7 nucleotides agree with TRBD1. CDR1 and CDR2 from the germline V gene are SGDLS and YYNGEE. This CDR3 has 12 residues. The V gene end was trimmed by 9 bases and the J gene end by 6 bases; junction bases not matched to a gene: 8.

This clonotype has at least ten counts. The genes are TRBV7-9 and TRBJ1-2; TRBD1 might be the D (6 bases). The germline CDR1 and CDR2 sequences are SEHNR and FQNEAQ (reference sequence). The CDR3 length is 16 residues. V was cut by 5 bases and J by 2 bases, with 18 bases left in between. The CDR3 DNA reads as TGTGCCAGCAGCGCCATGGGGTCAACAGGGAACTATGGCTACACCTTC. Protein: CASSAMGSTGNYGYTF.

This chain joins TRBV20-1 and TRBJ1-1; the match to TRBD1 covers 9 bases. V shed 6 bases, J shed 2 bases, and the junction held 4 bases outside the gene matches. Germline assignment: CDR1 DFQATT and CDR2 SNEGSKA (reference sequence). The CDR3 runs to 13 residues. The CDR3 sequence is CSALGQGNTEAFF. The CDR3 DNA follows: TGCAGTGCCCTGGGACAGGGAAACACTGAAGCTTTCTTT.

Ten or more counts support this clonotype. This chain's CDR3 is CASSQASSGNTIYF. CDR3 nucleotide sequence: TGTGCCAGCAGCCAAGCGAGCTCTGGAAACACCATATATTTT. The chain combines TRBV9 with TRBJ1-3; D gene unclear. V lost 4 bases, J lost 0 bases, and 8 bases lay in between. The CDR3 extends over 14 amino acids. Germline V CDR1 and CDR2: SGDLS, YYNGEE.

This clonotype was observed a few times. V gene TRBV7-2 combines with J gene TRBJ2-7, with TRBD1 matching 9 bases. V was clipped by 5 bases and J by 6 bases; unmatched bases: 5. Germline V gene lookup returns CDR1 SGHTA and CDR2 FQGNSA. This CDR3 is 13 amino acids long. The CDR3 DNA follows: TGTGCCAGCAGCGTCGGGACAGGGCTCGAGCAGTACTTC. Its protein is CASSVGTGLEQYF.

This clonotype was picked up many times. V usage is TRBV15 and J usage is TRBJ1-6; D is uncertain. The CDR3 contains 13 residues. CDR1 and CDR2 from the germline V gene are LNHNV and YYDKDF (reference sequence). Trimming removed 9 bases at V and 7 bases at J, with 13 bases between. CDR3 sequence reads: CATTVAPNSPLHF. The CDR3 region has the DNA TGTGCCACGACGGTGGCGCCGAATTCACCCCTCCACTTT.

This clonotype was counted ten times or more. The chain carries TRBV4-2 and TRBJ1-1; 9 bases match TRBD1. The CDR3 sequence is 16 residues long. Trimming removed 2 bases from V and 1 base from J; junction bases left unmatched: 5. Germline V lookup: CDR1 LGHNA, CDR2 YNFKEQ. The CDR3 nucleotides read TGTGCCAGCAGCCAACTTACAGGGGGCACGAACACTGAAGCTTTCTTT. Translating gives CASSQLTGGTNTEAFF.

The V and J genes are TRBV10-2 and TRBJ2-3; D unresolved. The V gene's germline CDR1 is WSHSY and CDR2 SAAADI. Trimming cost V 3 bases and J 2 bases, with 9 bases left between them. There are 14 residues in the CDR3. The CDR3 region has the DNA TGCGCCAGCAGTGAATCTTTCATCACAGATACGCAGTATTTT. Translated, it gives CASSESFITDTQYF.

This chain connects TRBV20-1 to TRBJ1-1, with D maybe TRBD1 (5 bases). Trimming took off 3 bases at V and 5 bases at J, with 16 bases between the two ends. This CDR3 is 14 amino acids long. Germline-derived CDR1 and CDR2 are DFQATT and SNEGSKA (reference sequence). The CDR3 spells CSASKRGGGTEAFF. DNA for the CDR3: TGCAGTGCTAGTAAGCGGGGCGGTGGTACTGAAGCTTTCTTT.

As concerns this clonotype: A much larger clone differs from this one at a single base, so this may be a read error. V usage is TRBV7-9 and J usage is TRBJ2-5; TRBD2 matches at 8 bases. This CDR3 contains 15 residues. The V gene's germline CDR1 is SEHNR and CDR2 FQNEAQ (reference sequence). CDR3: CASSQEGGGQEAQYF. DNA for the CDR3: TGCGCCAGCAGCCAAGAAGGCGGGGGGCAAGAGGCCCAGTACTTC.

This clonotype has a count of ten or more. V and J are TRBV20-1 and TRBJ1-4; maybe TRBD1 (6 bases). The V end was cut by 2 bases, the J end by 4 bases, with 17 bases between. Per germline, CDR1 DFQATT and CDR2 SNEGSKA (reference sequence). This CDR3 has 16 amino acids. CDR3 region: CSARKITGTINEKLFF. CDR3 in DNA: TGCAGTGCTAGAAAAATCACCGGGACAATTAATGAAAAACTGTTTTTT.

The CDR3 protein is CASSPRSSTGGAQYF. The DNA for the CDR3 is TGTGCCAGCAGCCCTAGGTCTAGCACAGGGGGGGCCCAGTACTTC. This chain connects TRBV7-8 to TRBJ2-5, with D perhaps TRBD1 (8 bases). Per germline, CDR1 SGHVS and CDR2 FQNEAQ. This CDR3 has 15 amino acids. Trimming pared 5 bases from V and 9 bases from J, leaving 22 bases between.

A remark on this clonotype: A much larger clonotype is one base distant, so this may be a read error. This chain uses TRBV20-1 with TRBJ1-5; 7 positions agree with TRBD1. The germline V gene has CDR1 DFQATT and CDR2 SNEGSKA (reference sequence). This CDR3 comprises 19 residues. V was clipped by 4 bases and J by 0 bases; unmatched bases: 18. The CDR3 loop is CSANPPPRARGFSNQPQHF. CDR3 bases: TGCAGTGCTAATCCCCCCCCCCGTGCCAGGGGGTTTAGCAATCAGCCCCAGCATTTT.

This clonotype was detected ten times or more. V and J are TRBV24-1 and TRBJ1-1, with D unclear. V lost 10 bases, J lost 2 bases, and 13 bases lay in between. Germline loops: CDR1 KGHDR, CDR2 SFDVKD. The CDR3 is 13 amino acids. The CDR3 here is CATQPTENTEAFF. CDR3 bases: TGTGCCACTCAACCCACGGAAAACACTGAAGCTTTCTTT.

As concerns this clonotype: At one of its ends the junction is not consistent with the germline gene, which may arise from a read error. The chain recombines TRBV29-1 with TRBJ1-3; 7 nucleotides match TRBD1. Germline V gene data show CDR1 as SQVTM and CDR2 as ANQGSEA. The CDR3 consists of 14 residues. The CDR3 DNA reads TGCAGCGTTGACACGGAGGGGGCTGGAAACACCGTATATTTT. It codes for CSVDTEGAGNTVYF.

The chain employs TRBV2 and TRBJ1-2, with D unclear. The germline V gene has CDR1 SNHLY and CDR2 FYNNEI. The CDR3 covers 16 residues. With 1 base removed from V and 4 bases from J, the gap between germline ends came to 16 bases. CDR3 in DNA: TGTGCCAGCAGTGAAGAAGGCGGCAGGTTTTCCTATGGCTACACCTTC. Residues: CASSEEGGRFSYGYTF.